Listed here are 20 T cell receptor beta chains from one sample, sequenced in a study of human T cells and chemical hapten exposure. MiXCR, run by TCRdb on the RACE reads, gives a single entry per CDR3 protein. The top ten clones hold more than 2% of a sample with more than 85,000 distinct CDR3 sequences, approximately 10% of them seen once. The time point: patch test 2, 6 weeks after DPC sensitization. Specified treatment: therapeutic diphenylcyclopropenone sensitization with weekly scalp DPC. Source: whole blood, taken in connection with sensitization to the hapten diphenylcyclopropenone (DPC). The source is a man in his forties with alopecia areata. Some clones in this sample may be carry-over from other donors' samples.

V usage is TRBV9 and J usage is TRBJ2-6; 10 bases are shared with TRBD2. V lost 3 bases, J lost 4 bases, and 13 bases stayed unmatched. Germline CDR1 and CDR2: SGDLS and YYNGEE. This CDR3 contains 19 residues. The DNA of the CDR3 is TGTGCCAGCAGCGCACTCCCTAGCGGGAGCCTGGGGGGGGCCAACGTCCTGACTTTC. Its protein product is CASSALPSGSLGGANVLTF.

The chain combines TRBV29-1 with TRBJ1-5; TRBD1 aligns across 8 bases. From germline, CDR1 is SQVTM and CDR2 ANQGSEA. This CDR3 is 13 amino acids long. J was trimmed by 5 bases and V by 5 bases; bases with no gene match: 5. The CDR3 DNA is TGCAGCGTTAGCAGGGGGCAGGATCAGCCCCAGCATTTT. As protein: CSVSRGQDQPQHF.

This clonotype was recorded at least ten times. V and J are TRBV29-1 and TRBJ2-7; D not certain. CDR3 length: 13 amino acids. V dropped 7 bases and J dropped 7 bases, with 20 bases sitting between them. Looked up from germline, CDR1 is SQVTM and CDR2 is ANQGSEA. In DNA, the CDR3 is TGCAGCGCCTCTGACTCATCTTTGAGGGAGCAGTACTTC. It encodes CSASDSSLREQYF.

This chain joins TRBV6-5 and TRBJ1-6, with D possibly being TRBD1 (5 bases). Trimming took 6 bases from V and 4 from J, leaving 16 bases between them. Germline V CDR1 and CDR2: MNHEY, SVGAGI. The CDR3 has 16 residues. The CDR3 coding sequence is TGTGCCAGCAGGCCCGTTCCGGGACTTTATAATTCACCCCTCCACTTT. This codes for CASRPVPGLYNSPLHF.

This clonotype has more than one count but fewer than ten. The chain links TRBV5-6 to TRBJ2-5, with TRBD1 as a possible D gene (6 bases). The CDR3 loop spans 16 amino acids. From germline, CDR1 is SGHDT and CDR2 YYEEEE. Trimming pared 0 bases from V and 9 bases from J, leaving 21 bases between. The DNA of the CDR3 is TGTGCCAGCAGCTTGGAATTCAATGGCGGCCCAGGGGCCCAGTACTTC. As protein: CASSLEFNGGPGAQYF.

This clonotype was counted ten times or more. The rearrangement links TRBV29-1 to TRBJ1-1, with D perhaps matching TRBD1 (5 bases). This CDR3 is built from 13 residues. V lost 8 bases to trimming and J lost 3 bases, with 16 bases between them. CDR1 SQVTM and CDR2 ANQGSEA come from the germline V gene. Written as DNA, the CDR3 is TGCAGCCTGCGAAAAGGGACGGACACTGAAGCTTTCTTT. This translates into CSLRKGTDTEAFF. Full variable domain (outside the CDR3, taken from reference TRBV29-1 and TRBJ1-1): SAVISQKPSRDICQRGTSLTIQCQVDSQVTMMFWYRQQPGQSLTLIATANQGSEATYESGFVIDKFPISRPNLTFSTLTVSNMSPEDSSIYLCSLRKGTDTEAFFGQGTRLTVV.

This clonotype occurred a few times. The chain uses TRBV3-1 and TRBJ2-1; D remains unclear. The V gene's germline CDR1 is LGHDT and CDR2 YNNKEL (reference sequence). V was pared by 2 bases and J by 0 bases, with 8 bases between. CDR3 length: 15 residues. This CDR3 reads CASSQTRSSYNEQFF. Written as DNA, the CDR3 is TGTGCCAGCAGCCAAACTCGTAGCTCCTACAATGAGCAGTTCTTC.

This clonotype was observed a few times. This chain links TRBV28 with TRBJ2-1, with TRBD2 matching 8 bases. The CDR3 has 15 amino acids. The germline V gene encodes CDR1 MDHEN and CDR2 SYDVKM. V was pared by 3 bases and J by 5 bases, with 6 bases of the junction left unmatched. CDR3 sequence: CASSFVLAGDNEQFF. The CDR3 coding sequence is TGTGCCAGCAGTTTTGTTCTAGCGGGCGACAATGAGCAGTTCTTC.

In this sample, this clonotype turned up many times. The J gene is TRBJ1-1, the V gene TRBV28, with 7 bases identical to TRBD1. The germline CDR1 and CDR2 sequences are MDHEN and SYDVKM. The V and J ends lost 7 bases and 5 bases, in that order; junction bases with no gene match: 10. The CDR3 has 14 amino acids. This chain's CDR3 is CASKTGLVSTEAFF. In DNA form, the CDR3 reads TGTGCCAGCAAGACAGGGTTAGTTTCGACTGAAGCTTTCTTT.

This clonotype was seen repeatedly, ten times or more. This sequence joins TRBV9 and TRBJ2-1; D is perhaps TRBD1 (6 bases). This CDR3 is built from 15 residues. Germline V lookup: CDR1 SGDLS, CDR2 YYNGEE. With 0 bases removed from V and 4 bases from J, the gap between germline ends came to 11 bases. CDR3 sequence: CASSVGGQSYNEQFF. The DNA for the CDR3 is TGTGCCAGCAGCGTAGGGGGGCAATCTTACAATGAGCAGTTCTTC.

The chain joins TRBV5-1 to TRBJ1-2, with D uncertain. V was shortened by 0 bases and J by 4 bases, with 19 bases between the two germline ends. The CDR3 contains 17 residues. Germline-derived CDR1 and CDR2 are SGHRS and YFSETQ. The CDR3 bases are TGCGCCAGCAGCTTGGTGGGCACGCCGTCCCCTGGCTATGGCTACACCTTC. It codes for CASSLVGTPSPGYGYTF.

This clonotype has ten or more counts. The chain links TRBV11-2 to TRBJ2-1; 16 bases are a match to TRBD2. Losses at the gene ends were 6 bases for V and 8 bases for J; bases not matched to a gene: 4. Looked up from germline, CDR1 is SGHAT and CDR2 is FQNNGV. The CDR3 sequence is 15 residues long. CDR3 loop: CASRTGTSGRDEQFF. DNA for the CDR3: TGTGCCAGCAGAACAGGGACTAGCGGGAGGGATGAGCAGTTCTTC.

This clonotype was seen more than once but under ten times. The CDR3 region has the DNA TGTGCCAGCAGCCAAACGACAGGGGGCAATCAGCCCCAGCATTTT. Its protein product is CASSQTTGGNQPQHF. The chain employs TRBV3-1 and TRBJ1-5; 8 bases are a match to TRBD1. V was pared by 2 bases and J by 2 bases, with 2 bases of the junction left unmatched. CDR3 length: 15 residues. Per germline, CDR1 LGHDT and CDR2 YNNKEL (reference sequence).

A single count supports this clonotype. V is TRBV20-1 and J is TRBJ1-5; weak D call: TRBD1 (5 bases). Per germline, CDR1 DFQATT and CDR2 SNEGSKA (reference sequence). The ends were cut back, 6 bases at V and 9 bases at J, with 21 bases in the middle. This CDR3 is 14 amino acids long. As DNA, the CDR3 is TGCAGTGCCGAGGCCCCGACGGGGCTAAGGCCCCAGCATTTT. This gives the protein CSAEAPTGLRPQHF.

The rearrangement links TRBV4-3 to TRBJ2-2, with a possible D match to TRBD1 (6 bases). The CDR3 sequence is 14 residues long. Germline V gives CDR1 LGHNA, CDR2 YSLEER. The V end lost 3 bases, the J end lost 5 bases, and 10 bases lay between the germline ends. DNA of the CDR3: TGCGCCAGCAGCCATAAAGGGGGAACCGGGGAGCTGTTTTTT. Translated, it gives CASSHKGGTGELFF.

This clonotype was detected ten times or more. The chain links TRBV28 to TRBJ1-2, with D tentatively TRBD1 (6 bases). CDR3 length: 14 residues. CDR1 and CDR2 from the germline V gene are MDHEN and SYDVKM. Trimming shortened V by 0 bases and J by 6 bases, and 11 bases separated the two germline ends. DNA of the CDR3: TGTGCCAGCAGTTTATGGGGCCAGGGGCATGGCTACACCTTC. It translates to CASSLWGQGHGYTF.

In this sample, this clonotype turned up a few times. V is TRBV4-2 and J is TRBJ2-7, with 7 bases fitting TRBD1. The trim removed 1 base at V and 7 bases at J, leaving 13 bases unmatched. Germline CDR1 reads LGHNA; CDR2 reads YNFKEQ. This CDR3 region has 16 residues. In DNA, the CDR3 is TGTGCCAGCAGCCAAGTTGCGACAGGGCCGTTATGGGAGCAGTACTTC. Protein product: CASSQVATGPLWEQYF.

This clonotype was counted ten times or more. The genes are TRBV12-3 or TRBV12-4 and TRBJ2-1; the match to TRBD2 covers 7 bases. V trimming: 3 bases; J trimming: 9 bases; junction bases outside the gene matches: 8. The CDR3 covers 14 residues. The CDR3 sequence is CASSLGRESTEQFF. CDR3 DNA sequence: TGTGCCAGCAGTTTGGGGCGGGAGTCCACTGAGCAGTTCTTC.

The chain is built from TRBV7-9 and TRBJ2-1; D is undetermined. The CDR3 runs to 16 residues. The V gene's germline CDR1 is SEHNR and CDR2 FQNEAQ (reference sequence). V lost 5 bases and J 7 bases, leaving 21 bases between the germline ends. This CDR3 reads CASSTTPAFHRNEQFF. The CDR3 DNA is TGTGCCAGCAGCACGACCCCAGCTTTTCATAGGAATGAGCAGTTCTTC.

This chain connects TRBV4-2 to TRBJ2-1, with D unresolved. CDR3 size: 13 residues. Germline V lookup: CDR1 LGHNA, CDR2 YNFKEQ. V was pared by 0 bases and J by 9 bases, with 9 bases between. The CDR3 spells CASSQDRESEQFF. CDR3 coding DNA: TGTGCCAGCAGCCAAGATCGCGAGTCTGAGCAGTTCTTC.